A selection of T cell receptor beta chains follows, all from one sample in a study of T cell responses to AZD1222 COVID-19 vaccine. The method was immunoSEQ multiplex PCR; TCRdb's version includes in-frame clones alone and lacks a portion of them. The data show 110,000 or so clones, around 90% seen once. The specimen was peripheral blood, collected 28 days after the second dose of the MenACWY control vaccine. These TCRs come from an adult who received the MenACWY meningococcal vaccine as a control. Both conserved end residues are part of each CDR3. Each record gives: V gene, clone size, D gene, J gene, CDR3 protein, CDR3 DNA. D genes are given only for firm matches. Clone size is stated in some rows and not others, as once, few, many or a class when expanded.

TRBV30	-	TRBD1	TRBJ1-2	CAWSVWTGDGYTF	TGTGCCTGGAGTGTTTGGACAGGGGATGGCTACACCTTC
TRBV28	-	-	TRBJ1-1	CASSPGEGNTEAFF	TGTGCCAGCAGCCCCGGAGAGGGTAACACTGAAGCTTTCTTT
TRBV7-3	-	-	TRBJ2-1	CASSFQGFSYNEQFF	TGTGCCAGCAGCTTTCAGGGATTCTCCTACAATGAGCAGTTCTTC
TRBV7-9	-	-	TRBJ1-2	CASSRRAAYGYTF	TGTGCCAGCAGCCGTCGGGCCGCATATGGCTACACCTTC
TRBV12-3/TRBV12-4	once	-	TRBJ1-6	CASSFGSYSPLHF	TGTGCCAGCAGTTTCGGCAGTTATTCACCCCTCCACTTT
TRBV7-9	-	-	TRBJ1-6	CASSGVSGTAYSPLHF	TGTGCCAGCAGCGGGGTCTCCGGGACGGCTTATTCACCCCTCCACTTT
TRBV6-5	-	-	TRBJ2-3	CASHRVRSDTQYF	TGTGCCAGCCACAGGGTTCGATCAGATACGCAGTATTTT
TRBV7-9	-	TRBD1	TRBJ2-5	CAATGGAETQYF	TGTGCCGCCACAGGGGGCGCAGAGACCCAGTACTTC
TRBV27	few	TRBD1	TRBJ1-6	CASRTGTGGSYNSPLHF	TGTGCCAGCAGAACCGGGACAGGGGGCTCCTATAATTCACCCCTCCACTTT
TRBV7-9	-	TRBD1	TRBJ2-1	CASSPATGRSSYNEQFF	TGTGCCAGCAGCCCCGCGACAGGGCGAAGCTCCTACAATGAGCAGTTCTTC
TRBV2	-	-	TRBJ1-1	CASSEVPENTEAFF	TGTGCCAGCAGTGAAGTTCCAGAGAACACTGAAGCTTTCTTT
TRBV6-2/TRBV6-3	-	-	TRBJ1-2	CASSLDRAYYGYTF	TGTGCCAGCAGCCTTGACCGGGCCTACTATGGCTACACCTTC
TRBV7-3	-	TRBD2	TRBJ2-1	CASSLSHSGRAYNEQFF	TGTGCCAGCAGCTTAAGCCATAGCGGGAGGGCCTATAATGAGCAGTTCTTC
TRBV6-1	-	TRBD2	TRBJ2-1	CASSELAGSYNEQFF	TGTGCCAGCAGTGAGCTAGCGGGATCCTACAATGAGCAGTTCTTC
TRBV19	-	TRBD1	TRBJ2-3	CASRGPTGVLFTDTQYF	TGTGCCAGTAGGGGCCCAACAGGGGTCCTTTTCACAGATACGCAGTATTTT
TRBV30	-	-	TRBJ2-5	CAWSLGGSAETQYF	TGTGCCTGGAGTTTAGGGGGATCGGCAGAGACCCAGTACTTC
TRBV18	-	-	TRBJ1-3	CASSPGTDGNTIYF	TGTGCCAGCTCACCTGGGACGGACGGAAACACCATATATTTT
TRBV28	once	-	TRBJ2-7	CASRESSYEQYF	TGTGCCAGCCGAGAGAGCTCCTACGAGCAGTACTTC
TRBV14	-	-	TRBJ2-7	CASRRKRPYF	TGTGCCAGCAGGCGCAAAAGACCGTACTTC
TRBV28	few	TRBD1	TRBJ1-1	CASTGQRYTEAFF	TGTGCCAGCACGGGACAGCGATACACTGAAGCTTTCTTT
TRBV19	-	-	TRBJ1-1	CASTREGITEAFF	TGTGCCAGTACCAGGGAGGGCATCACTGAAGCTTTCTTT
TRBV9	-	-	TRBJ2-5	CASSPLGTPPGETQYF	TGTGCCAGCAGTCCGCTTGGGACACCTCCGGGGGAGACCCAGTACTTC